The TCR beta chain described here comes from a study of cytomegalovirus exposure and HLA in healthy donors. Overall study results and limits: In vitro confirmation showed a few CMV-associated chains to be CMV antigen specific. It was likely that a cluster of highly shared sequence variants was a sequencing artifact.

The PCR ran on 60 Vbeta and 13 Jbeta primers. Data came from immunoSEQ multiplex PCR; TCRdb stores just in-frame clones and leaves some out. The sample lists 59,000 or so clones; just under 75% were seen once. Worth noting for this clone: Its cognate antigen is unknown.

The receptor was isolated from a man aged 25 to 40 in good health and CMV-seropositive. The sample taken for sequencing was PBMCs.

This CDR3 reads CASSPRDDTTGELFF. The CDR3 DNA is TGTGCCAGCTCACCCCGAGATGACACCACCGGGGAGCTGTTTTTT. The V gene is TRBV18, the J gene TRBJ2-2, with D unclear. The CDR3 contains 15 residues. Looked up from germline, CDR1 is KGHSH and CDR2 is LQKENI. V gave up 3 bases and J gave up 4 bases, with 12 bases separating them.